A few counts support the clone carrying this T cell receptor beta chain. The antigen is not known. Libraries of bulk TCR were made by previously described methods (with listed TCR primers). Each CDR3 protein is one row after TCRdb ran MiXCR on the PCR reads. Of approximately 550,000 distinct CDR3 sequences in the sample, over 20% were seen once. The sample belongs to a study of molecular identifiers for immune sequencing clone quantification. Overall study findings and caveats: Clonotypes surpassing 20 RNA copies contained over 98% of effector molecules, versus under 1% in naive cells. Barcode-sharing identical TCR molecules could underestimate highly expanded clone sizes.

V gave up 4 bases and J gave up 7 bases, with 10 bases separating them. The CDR3 runs 11 residues. CDR1 is GTSNPN, CDR2 SVGIG, per germline (reference sequence). This receptor was taken from a human donor in good health. Some libraries in this study had Jurkat cell RNA spiked in. The chain employs TRBV30 and TRBJ1-1, with a weak D call TRBD1 (5 bases). The source material was naive CD8+ T cells from blood, with Jurkat cell RNA spiked in. The subset was: FACS-sorted CD8+CD4-CCR7+CD45RA+ naive T cells. CDR3 in amino acids: CAWTQGIEAFF. The CDR3 DNA sequence: TGTGCCTGGACCCAGGGTATTGAAGCTTTCTTT.